Listed here are 8 T cell receptor beta chains from one sample, sequenced in a study of radiation and T cells in renal cell carcinoma. Noted time point: blood 2 weeks post-SBRT. As to treatment: 15 Gy SBRT to primary tumor, nephrectomy 4 weeks later. Profiling relied on immunoSEQ multiplex PCR, and the TCRdb table lists in-frame clones only, not all of them. The sample has tens of thousands of clones; 80% to 90% are singletons. The material was blood, obtained from a patient whose treatment included radiotherapy and nephrectomy. The receptors derive from a woman between 45 and 65 years old with renal cell carcinoma.

The chain carries TRBV5-1 and TRBJ2-2, with D unresolved. Trimming removed 1 base from V and 5 bases from J, with 6 bases in between. Per germline, CDR1 SGHRS and CDR2 YFSETQ. The CDR3 length is 13 residues. Written as DNA, the CDR3 is TGCGCCAGCAGCTTGATTGAAACCGGGGAGCTGTTTTTT. The encoded protein is CASSLIETGELFF.

The chain recombines TRBV28 with TRBJ2-7, with a possible D match to TRBD1 (6 bases). Trimming stripped 1 base from V and 4 bases from J, with 14 bases between. Germline V gene data show CDR1 as MDHEN and CDR2 as SYDVKM. CDR3 length: 15 residues. The CDR3 DNA follows: TGTGCCAGCAGTTTATTAGAGGGGGAAAGGTACGAGCAGTACTTC. Translating gives CASSLLEGERYEQYF.

The rearrangement joins TRBV9 to TRBJ2-1, with TRBD2 identical over 16 bases. Losses at the gene ends were 3 bases for V and 3 bases for J; bases not matched to a gene: 3. The CDR3 loop spans 17 amino acids. From germline, CDR1 is SGDLS and CDR2 YYNGEE. The CDR3 sequence: CASSEGLAGGLYNEQFF. The CDR3 coding sequence is TGTGCCAGCAGCGAGGGACTAGCGGGGGGGCTCTACAATGAGCAGTTCTTC. Filled out from reference TRBV9 and TRBJ2-1, the complete variable domain reads DSGVTQTPKHLITATGQRVTLRCSPRSGDLSVYWYQQSLDQGLQFLIQYYNGEERAKGNILERFSAQQFPDLHSELNLSSLELGDSALYFCASSEGLAGGLYNEQFFGPGTRLTVL.

This chain's CDR3 is CASSQDVVGKDSGNTIYF. Written as DNA, the CDR3 is TGCGCCAGCAGCCAAGATGTAGTAGGGAAGGACTCTGGAAACACCATATATTTT. The gene calls are TRBV4-1 and TRBJ1-3; D remains unclear. CDR3 length: 18 residues. Trimming left V 0 bases short and J 0 bases short, with 15 bases between. Germline assignment: CDR1 MGHRA and CDR2 YSYEKL.

This chain connects TRBV18 to TRBJ2-1, with D unresolved. This CDR3 has 16 amino acids. Germline-derived CDR1 and CDR2 are KGHSH and LQKENI. V lost 2 bases and J lost 0, with 11 bases in between. The CDR3 nucleotides read TGTGCCAGCTCACCATCCGCGGCCAGCTCCTACAATGAGCAGTTCTTC. It codes for CASSPSAASSYNEQFF. Full variable domain (outside the CDR3, taken from reference TRBV18 and TRBJ2-1): NAGVMQNPRHLVRRRGQEARLRCSPMKGHSHVYWYRQLPEEGLKFMVYLQKENIIDESGMPKERFSAEFPKEGPSILRIQQVVRGDSAAYFCASSPSAASSYNEQFFGPGTRLTVL.

The chain carries TRBV7-9 and TRBJ1-4; D gene ambiguous. With 9 bases removed from V and 7 bases from J, the gap between germline ends came to 15 bases. The germline CDR1 and CDR2 sequences are SEHNR and FQNEAQ (reference sequence). There are 13 residues in the CDR3. The CDR3 reads CASKPQGSEKLFF. CDR3 sequence (DNA): TGTGCCAGTAAGCCCCAAGGGAGTGAAAAACTGTTTTTT.

The chain links TRBV7-6 to TRBJ2-5; tentatively, D is TRBD1 or TRBD2 (6 bases each). With 3 bases removed from V and 5 bases from J, the gap between germline ends came to 22 bases. This CDR3 has 17 amino acids. Germline V gives CDR1 SGHVS, CDR2 FNYEAQ. This CDR3 is CASSFGGGAAVSETQYF. The CDR3 coding sequence is TGTGCCAGCAGCTTTGGGGGCGGGGCGGCGGTATCGGAGACCCAGTACTTC.

The chain carries TRBV9 and TRBJ1-2; TRBD1 is a possible D gene (6 bases). V dropped 0 bases and J dropped 6 bases, with 12 bases sitting between them. The CDR3 has 14 amino acids. From germline, CDR1 is SGDLS and CDR2 YYNGEE. The CDR3 DNA reads TGTGCCAGCAGCGTAGCTAAAACAGGGAATGGCTACACCTTC. Protein product: CASSVAKTGNGYTF. Looking up the rest from reference TRBV9 and TRBJ1-2 gives the full variable domain: DSGVTQTPKHLITATGQRVTLRCSPRSGDLSVYWYQQSLDQGLQFLIQYYNGEERAKGNILERFSAQQFPDLHSELNLSSLELGDSALYFCASSVAKTGNGYTFGSGTRLTVV.